The 22 T cell receptor beta chains presented below share a single source sample, sequenced in a study of CDR3 diversity in severe acne. TCRdb recomputed calls from the PCR reads with MiXCR, one row per CDR3 protein. The sample includes some 85,000 distinct CDR3 sequences, around 54% seen only once; the top ten take 11%. What was sequenced was blood. The receptors come from a male donor with severe acne vulgaris.

The chain is built from TRBV10-3 and TRBJ1-1; TRBD1 might be the D (5 bases). Trimming pared 2 bases from V and 2 bases from J, leaving 15 bases between. Per the germline V gene, CDR1 is ENHRY and CDR2 is SYGVKD. The CDR3 spans 16 residues. The CDR3 region has the DNA TGTGCCATCAGTGAGCCCGGGACGGCTATTAACACTGAAGCTTTCTTT. It encodes CAISEPGTAINTEAFF.

The rearrangement links TRBV4-1 to TRBJ2-3; 11 nucleotides line up with TRBD2. The CDR3 loop spans 16 amino acids. After removal of 4 bases from V and 2 bases from J, the junction contained 5 bases not matched to a gene. CDR1 is MGHRA, CDR2 YSYEKL, per germline. In nucleotides, the CDR3 is TGCGCCAGCAGCCCGGGGACTAGCGGATTCACAGATACGCAGTATTTT. The encoded protein is CASSPGTSGFTDTQYF.

This clonotype occurred many times. The J gene is TRBJ1-2, the V gene TRBV20-1; D not certain. V lost 6 bases, J lost 2 bases, and 7 bases lay in between. CDR1 and CDR2 (germline): DFQATT, SNEGSKA (reference sequence). This CDR3 is built from 11 residues. The DNA of the CDR3 is TGCAGTGCAGGCGAAAACTATGGCTACACCTTC. Translation: CSAGENYGYTF.

Judged by abundance, this clonotype is medium-sized. V and J are TRBV24-1 and TRBJ1-1; the D is unclear. V was trimmed by 2 bases and J by 1 base, leaving 4 bases between them. Germline V CDR1 and CDR2: KGHDR, SFDVKD. CDR3 length equals 13 residues. For the CDR3, the DNA is TGTGCCACCAGTGATTCTACGAACACTGAAGCTTTCTTT. Translated, it gives CATSDSTNTEAFF.

Ten or more counts support this clonotype. V and J are TRBV15 and TRBJ2-7; D perhaps matches TRBD1 (6 bases). Trimming cost V 1 base and J 6 bases, with 13 bases left between them. Germline V gene lookup returns CDR1 LNHNV and CDR2 YYDKDF (reference sequence). The CDR3 has 14 residues. CDR3 amino acids: CATSRAPGESEQYF. CDR3 DNA: TGTGCCACCAGCAGAGCCCCAGGGGAGTCCGAGCAGTACTTC. Based on the CDR3 plus reference TRBV15 and TRBJ2-7, the full variable domain is DAMVIQNPRYQVTQFGKPVTLSCSQTLNHNVMYWYQQKSSQAPKLLFHYYDKDFNNEADTPDNFQSRRPNTSFCFLDIRSPGLGDTAMYLCATSRAPGESEQYFGPGTRLTVT.

The rearrangement uses TRBV7-2 and TRBJ2-2; tentatively, D is TRBD1 (5 bases). The V end lost 4 bases, the J end lost 4 bases, and 10 bases lay between the germline ends. Germline assignment: CDR1 SGHTA and CDR2 FQGNSA. The CDR3 is 14 residues long. The CDR3 region is CASSSQGTTGELFF. The CDR3 region has the DNA TGTGCCAGCAGCTCCCAGGGAACCACCGGGGAGCTGTTTTTT.

A few counts support this clonotype. The chain is built from TRBV3-2 and TRBJ1-5. TRBV3-2 is a pseudogene. CDR3 size: 14 residues. Here the CDR3 reads CASSQEDGNQPQHF. The CDR3 coding sequence is TGTGCCAGCAGCCAAGAGGACGGCAATCAGCCCCAGCATTTT.

This clonotype appeared many times. This chain links TRBV11-1 with TRBJ2-3; D is ambiguous. Germline loops: CDR1 SGHAT, CDR2 FQDESV (reference sequence). The CDR3 is 14 residues long. With 0 bases removed from V and 3 bases from J, the gap between germline ends came to 7 bases. The CDR3 loop is CASSLAALTDTQYF. CDR3 DNA: TGTGCCAGCAGCTTAGCAGCACTGACAGATACGCAGTATTTT.

The rearrangement uses TRBV25-1 and TRBJ1-4; 9 nucleotides match TRBD1. The germline V gene has CDR1 MGHDK and CDR2 SYGVNS. The V and J ends lost 5 bases and 8 bases, in that order; junction bases with no gene match: 9. The CDR3 runs 15 residues. The CDR3 DNA reads as TGTGCCAGCAGTAAGGGACAGGGACGCGGCGAAAAACTGTTTTTT. Its translation: CASSKGQGRGEKLFF.

The table lists this clonotype with many counts. With a much larger clone just one base away, this may be a read error. V is TRBV7-8 and J is TRBJ2-1; 10 nucleotides align to TRBD2. This CDR3 region has 19 residues. After removal of 3 bases from V and 3 bases from J, the junction contained 14 bases not matched to a gene. The germline V gene encodes CDR1 SGHVS and CDR2 FQNEAQ. CDR3 loop: CASSFFPLASGRLYNEQFF. The CDR3 DNA is TGTGCCAGCAGCTTTTTTCCCCTGGCTAGCGGGAGACTCTACAATGAGCAGTTCTTC.

This clonotype was seen a single time. An end of the junction does not agree with germline; a read error may underlie this. The V call is TRBV10-3, the J call TRBJ2-7; 10 bases are shared with TRBD2. Germline V gene data show CDR1 as ENHRY and CDR2 as SYGVKD. The CDR3 spans 17 residues. The CDR3 DNA follows: TGTGCCAGCAGTTTTGGCCTAGCGGGAGATTTGATCTACGAGCAGTACTTC. Its protein product is CASSFGLAGDLIYEQYF.

To note about this clonotype: A much larger clone lies one base from this, so it may be a read error. As DNA, the CDR3 is TGTGCCAGCAGCGGACCAAGCTTAATCGCAGGCTACGAGCAGTACTTC. This gives the protein CASSGPSLIAGYEQYF. The chain combines TRBV10-2 with TRBJ2-7, with D tentatively TRBD2 (5 bases). Germline lookup yields CDR1 WSHSY and CDR2 SAAADI. The CDR3 is 16 residues long.

This chain uses TRBV6-5 with TRBJ1-5; tentatively, D is TRBD1 (5 bases). Germline assignment: CDR1 MNHEY and CDR2 SVGAGI. CDR3 size: 15 residues. Trimming stripped 2 bases from V and 0 bases from J, with 8 bases between. CDR3: CASSYTGNSNQPQHF. Here the CDR3 DNA reads TGTGCCAGCAGTTACACAGGTAATAGCAATCAGCCCCAGCATTTT.

The V and J genes are TRBV11-2 and TRBJ2-5; D unresolved. This CDR3 is built from 13 residues. The germline V gene has CDR1 SGHAT and CDR2 FQNNGV. V lost 5 bases, J lost 3 bases, and 10 bases lay in between. The CDR3 coding sequence is TGTGCCAGCAGCCCTGTGACAAAAGAGACCCAGTACTTC. The encoded protein is CASSPVTKETQYF.

The V call is TRBV24-1, the J call TRBJ1-5, with unresolved D. The V end lost 6 bases, the J end lost 0 bases, and 8 bases lay between the germline ends. Looked up from germline, CDR1 is KGHDR and CDR2 is SFDVKD. The length of the CDR3 is 14 residues. The CDR3 coding sequence is TGTGCCACCAGTCACGTTGCTAGCAATCAGCCCCAGCATTTT. It specifies CATSHVASNQPQHF.

J is TRBJ1-1 and V is TRBV7-3, with D tentatively TRBD1 (6 bases). V was pared by 5 bases and J by 2 bases, with 12 bases between. This CDR3 region has 14 residues. In germline, CDR1 is SGHTA, CDR2 FQGTGA. As DNA, the CDR3 is TGTGCCAGCAGCCTGGGACACGCAAACACTGAAGCTTTCTTT. This codes for CASSLGHANTEAFF.

This clonotype was counted only a few times. The chain uses TRBV7-6 and TRBJ2-2; D is ambiguous. Germline V lookup: CDR1 SGHVS, CDR2 FNYEAQ. Trimming pared 3 bases from V and 3 bases from J, leaving 11 bases between. This CDR3 has 15 residues. CDR3 in amino acids: CASSFDVEDTGELFF. CDR3 in DNA: TGTGCCAGCAGCTTCGATGTTGAGGACACCGGGGAGCTGTTTTTT. Using reference TRBV7-6 and TRBJ2-2 for the parts outside the CDR3, the full variable domain is GAGVSQSPRYKVTKRGQDVALRCDPISGHVSLYWYRQALGQGPEFLTYFNYEAQQDKSGLPNDRFSAERPEGSISTLTIQRTEQRDSAMYRCASSFDVEDTGELFFGEGSRLTVL.

This rearrangement joins TRBV2 to TRBJ1-5; a possible D gene is TRBD1 (6 bases). Trimming stripped 3 bases from V and 5 bases from J, with 8 bases between. The germline CDR1 and CDR2 sequences are SNHLY and FYNNEI. The CDR3 consists of 13 residues. CDR3 sequence reads: CASSEGADQPQHF. The CDR3 DNA sequence: TGTGCCAGCAGTGAGGGGGCCGATCAGCCCCAGCATTTT.

This clonotype was counted once. V and J are TRBV4-3 and TRBJ2-2; the D gene is possibly TRBD1 (5 bases). Germline values: CDR1 LGHNA, CDR2 YSLEER. The CDR3 totals 13 residues. Trimming took 2 bases from V and 5 from J, leaving 6 bases between them. CDR3 residues: CASSQKGTGELFF. The DNA of the CDR3 is TGCGCCAGCAGCCAAAAGGGGACCGGGGAGCTGTTTTTT.

This clonotype was observed many times. CDR3 DNA: TGTGCCAGCAGCTTATGGAGGCTAGCGGGGTCCTCGAGCTCCTACAATGAGCAGTTCTTC. This codes for CASSLWRLAGSSSSYNEQFF. The rearrangement links TRBV7-2 to TRBJ2-1; the match to TRBD2 covers 9 bases. Germline V CDR1 and CDR2: SGHTA, FQGNSA. Unmatched junction bases numbered 14, after V lost 2 bases and J lost 0 bases. The CDR3 totals 20 residues.

The chain uses TRBV20-1 and TRBJ2-1; D is unclear. Trimming removed 6 bases from V and 1 base from J, with 16 bases in between. Germline lookup yields CDR1 DFQATT and CDR2 SNEGSKA (reference sequence). The CDR3 consists of 15 residues. The CDR3 DNA sequence: TGCAGTGCCTCAGGATTTGCGCTATCCTACAATGAGCAGTTCTTC. Translated, it gives CSASGFALSYNEQFF.

By share, this clonotype counts as medium-sized. The rearrangement joins TRBV12-3 or TRBV12-4 to TRBJ2-3, with 8 bases aligning to TRBD1. This CDR3 has 15 residues. J lost 0 bases, V lost 6 bases, and 5 bases had no gene match. CDR3 sequence reads: CASRQGGHSTDTQYF. In DNA form, the CDR3 reads TGTGCCAGCAGACAGGGGGGCCATAGCACAGATACGCAGTATTTT.